This TCR beta chain was sequenced in a study of response to subunit inactivated influenza vaccine. Points from the study as a whole: New T cells are recruited in small numbers by each seasonal influenza vaccination, according to the authors' suggestion.

This clonotype was counted only a few times. Antigen: not known. TCRdb reanalysed the RT-PCR reads using MiXCR and keeps one entry per CDR3 protein. Among around 710,000 distinct CDR3 sequences, about 15% were seen once, and the ten largest hold 5.5% to 8%. This clonotype originated in a man aged 50 to 59 who received an inactivated influenza vaccine. The sequenced sample was PBMCs from blood, obtained 14 to 15 days before vaccination.

This chain's CDR3 is CASSLGQGGSETQYF. The CDR3 DNA sequence: TGTGCCAGCAGCCTCGGACAGGGCGGGTCAGAGACCCAGTACTTC. The rearrangement joins TRBV6-1 to TRBJ2-5, with TRBD1 matching over 8 bases. This CDR3 is built from 15 residues. V trimming: 6 bases; J trimming: 4 bases; junction bases outside the gene matches: 10. Germline CDR1 MNHNS, CDR2 SASEGT.